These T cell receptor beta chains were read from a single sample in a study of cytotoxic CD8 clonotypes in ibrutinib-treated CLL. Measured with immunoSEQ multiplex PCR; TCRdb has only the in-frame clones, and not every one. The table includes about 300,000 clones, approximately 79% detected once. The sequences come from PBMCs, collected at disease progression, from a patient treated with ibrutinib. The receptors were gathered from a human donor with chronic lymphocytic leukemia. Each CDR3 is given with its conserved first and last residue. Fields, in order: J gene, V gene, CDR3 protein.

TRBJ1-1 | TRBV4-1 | CASSQAGPGTEAFF
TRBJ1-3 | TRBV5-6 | CASSAGTGPSGNTIYF
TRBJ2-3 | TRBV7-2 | CASSLDLAGGTDTQYF
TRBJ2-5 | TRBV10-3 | CAISGGGGKQETQYF
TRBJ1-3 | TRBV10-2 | CASSGTTGNTIYF
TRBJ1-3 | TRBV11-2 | CASSLTGFSGNTIYF
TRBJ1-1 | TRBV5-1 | CASSLETPRVTEAFF
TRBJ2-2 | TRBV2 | CACRLAESGELFF
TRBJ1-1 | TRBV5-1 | CASSSEGGRTEAFF
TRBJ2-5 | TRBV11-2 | CASSSLQAGTSGGVTQYF
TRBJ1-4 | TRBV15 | CATSRAGGFREKLFF
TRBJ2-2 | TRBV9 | CASSVSGTSTGELFF
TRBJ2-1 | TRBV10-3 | CAISDSSYNEQFF
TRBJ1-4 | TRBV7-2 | CASSPGTSEKLFF
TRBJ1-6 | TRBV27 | CASSPTGILGVDSPLHF
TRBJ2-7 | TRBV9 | CASSGGPPSYEQYF
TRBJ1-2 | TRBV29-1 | CSVELQGSYGYTF
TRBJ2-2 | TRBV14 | CASSPGLLGGRTGELFF
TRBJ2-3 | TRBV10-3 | CAISPGTGGTDTQYF
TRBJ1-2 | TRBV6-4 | CASRGVDYGYTF
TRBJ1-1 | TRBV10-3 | CAITQDRGGTEAFF
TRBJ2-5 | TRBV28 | CASRYLAGVGETQYF
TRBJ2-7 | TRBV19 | CASSRQGVMGYEQYF
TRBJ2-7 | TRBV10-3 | CAIRPGGRPYEQYF
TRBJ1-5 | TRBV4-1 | CASSQGRVRSNQPQHF
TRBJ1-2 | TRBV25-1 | CASSSSRDFYGYTF
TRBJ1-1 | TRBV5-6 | CASSLAMGQLNTEAFF
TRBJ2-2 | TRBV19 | CASTGQNTGELFF
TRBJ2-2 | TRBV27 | CASSFGTGRPGELFF
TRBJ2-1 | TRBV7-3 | CASSYRGASYNEQFF
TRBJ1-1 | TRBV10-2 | CASSESQLNTEAFF
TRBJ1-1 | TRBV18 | CASSPQINTEAFF
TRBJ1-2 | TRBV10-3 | CAISEEGQSWTYGYTF
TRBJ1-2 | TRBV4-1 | CASSQGQANYGYTF
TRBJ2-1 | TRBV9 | CASSDHNEQFF
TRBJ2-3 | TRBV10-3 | CAIKSGTGDADTQYF
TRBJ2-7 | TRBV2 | CASSVPQGPPYEQYF
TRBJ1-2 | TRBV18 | CASSQGGNYGYTF
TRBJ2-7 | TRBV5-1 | CASMGQGTYEQYF
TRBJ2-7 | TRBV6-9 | CASSYLGKGALGQYF